Listed below are T cell receptor beta chains from one sample, sequenced in a study of cytomegalovirus exposure and HLA in healthy donors. The table came from immunoSEQ multiplex PCR; TCRdb's copy has only in-frame clones and leaves some out. The sample records approximately 90,000 clones, 76% being singletons. What was sequenced was PBMCs. These receptors were taken from a man aged 35 to 55 in good health and CMV-seronegative. Both conserved end residues are part of each CDR3. D genes are given only for firm matches. Only some rows state a clone size, as once, few, many or a class for expanded clones.

clone size: -
D gene: -
CDR3 length: 13
V gene: TRBV18
J gene: TRBJ2-2
CDR3 DNA: TGTGCCAGCTCACCCCAGTTCCACGGGGAGCTGTTTTTT
CDR3 protein: CASSPQFHGELFF

clone size: -
D gene: TRBD2
CDR3 length: 13
V gene: TRBV19
J gene: TRBJ2-2
CDR3 DNA: TGTGCCAGTACAGCGGGGAACCCCGGGGAGCTGTTTTTT
CDR3 protein: CASTAGNPGELFF

clone size: -
D gene: -
CDR3 length: 16
V gene: TRBV5-1
J gene: TRBJ2-1
CDR3 DNA: TGCGCCAGCAGCTTGGTATCGGGGAGCTCCTACAATGAGCAGTTCTTC
CDR3 protein: CASSLVSGSSYNEQFF

clone size: few
D gene: -
CDR3 length: 15
V gene: TRBV2
J gene: TRBJ2-5
CDR3 DNA: TGTGCCAGCGCTAGACGAACCGGTCTACAAGAGACCCAGTACTTC
CDR3 protein: CASARRTGLQETQYF

clone size: -
D gene: -
CDR3 length: 13
V gene: TRBV5-1
J gene: TRBJ1-2
CDR3 DNA: TGCGCCAGCAGCTTGACTGGGGGCGACGGCTACACCTTC
CDR3 protein: CASSLTGGDGYTF

clone size: -
D gene: -
CDR3 length: 13
V gene: TRBV6-5
J gene: TRBJ1-2
CDR3 DNA: TGTGCCAGCAGTTACAGTACATACTATGGCTACACCTTC
CDR3 protein: CASSYSTYYGYTF

clone size: -
D gene: -
CDR3 length: 11
V gene: TRBV2
J gene: TRBJ1-2
CDR3 DNA: TGTGCCAGCATGGCAGGGAATGGCTACACCTTC
CDR3 protein: CASMAGNGYTF

clone size: -
D gene: TRBD2
CDR3 length: 16
V gene: TRBV27
J gene: TRBJ2-1
CDR3 DNA: TGTGCCAGCATCCGACTGGCTAGCGGATCCTACAATGAGCAGTTCTTC
CDR3 protein: CASIRLASGSYNEQFF

clone size: -
D gene: -
CDR3 length: 16
V gene: TRBV4-1
J gene: TRBJ2-1
CDR3 DNA: TGCGCCAGCAGCCAGTACCGGGACATAGACTACAATGAGCAGTTCTTC
CDR3 protein: CASSQYRDIDYNEQFF

clone size: -
D gene: -
CDR3 length: 14
V gene: TRBV5-1
J gene: TRBJ1-1
CDR3 DNA: TGCGCCAGCAGCTTTACAGGGCTCGGCACTGAAGCTTTCTTT
CDR3 protein: CASSFTGLGTEAFF

clone size: once
D gene: -
CDR3 length: 13
V gene: TRBV9
J gene: TRBJ2-7
CDR3 DNA: TGTGCCAGCAGCGCCCCGGGGTTCTACGAGCAGTACTTC
CDR3 protein: CASSAPGFYEQYF

clone size: -
D gene: -
CDR3 length: 16
V gene: TRBV2
J gene: TRBJ1-3
CDR3 DNA: TGTGCCAGCAGTGGTCTAGGCGAGACGTCTGGAAACACCATATATTTT
CDR3 protein: CASSGLGETSGNTIYF

clone size: -
D gene: -
CDR3 length: 13
V gene: TRBV7-2
J gene: TRBJ2-5
CDR3 DNA: TGTGCCAGCAGCTATTTTGGGGGGGAGACCCAGTACTTC
CDR3 protein: CASSYFGGETQYF

clone size: -
D gene: TRBD2
CDR3 length: 15
V gene: TRBV6-5
J gene: TRBJ2-1
CDR3 DNA: TGTGCCAGCAGTCCGTGGACTAGCAGGGGAAATGAGCAGTTCTTC
CDR3 protein: CASSPWTSRGNEQFF

clone size: -
D gene: -
CDR3 length: 13
V gene: TRBV4-2
J gene: TRBJ1-5
CDR3 DNA: TGTGCCAGCAGCCAAGCTGGTAGTCAGCCCCAGCATTTT
CDR3 protein: CASSQAGSQPQHF

clone size: -
D gene: TRBD1
CDR3 length: 16
V gene: TRBV7-9
J gene: TRBJ2-7
CDR3 DNA: TGTGCCAGCAGCTCGCCATTGAGGACAGGGGGTAACGAGCAGTACTTC
CDR3 protein: CASSSPLRTGGNEQYF

clone size: -
D gene: TRBD1
CDR3 length: 15
V gene: TRBV10-3
J gene: TRBJ2-5
CDR3 DNA: TGTGCCATCAGACCCGGGACAGCAATTCAAGAGACCCAGTACTTC
CDR3 protein: CAIRPGTAIQETQYF

clone size: -
D gene: -
CDR3 length: 17
V gene: TRBV4-2
J gene: TRBJ2-5
CDR3 DNA: TGTGCCAGCAGCCAAGGGGCTAGAGGGTGGGCCCAAGAGACCCAGTACTTC
CDR3 protein: CASSQGARGWAQETQYF

clone size: -
D gene: TRBD1
CDR3 length: 15
V gene: TRBV10-3
J gene: TRBJ2-5
CDR3 DNA: TGTGCCATCAGTGAGAATAGGGGACAGGGGGAGACCCAGTACTTC
CDR3 protein: CAISENRGQGETQYF

clone size: -
D gene: -
CDR3 length: 16
V gene: TRBV6-5
J gene: TRBJ1-4
CDR3 DNA: TGTGCTAGCAGTTACCAACGAGACAGAAGTAATGAAAAACTGTTTTTT
CDR3 protein: CASSYQRDRSNEKLFF

clone size: -
D gene: TRBD1
CDR3 length: 14
V gene: TRBV5-1
J gene: TRBJ2-3
CDR3 DNA: TGCGCCAGCAGCTTCCGGGACAGGGGGGATACGCAGTATTTT
CDR3 protein: CASSFRDRGDTQYF

clone size: -
D gene: -
CDR3 length: 16
V gene: TRBV5-5
J gene: TRBJ2-5
CDR3 DNA: TGTGCCAGCATCCAGGGAGTGGGGGGATTCCAAGAGACCCAGTACTTC
CDR3 protein: CASIQGVGGFQETQYF

clone size: -
D gene: -
CDR3 length: 13
V gene: TRBV19
J gene: TRBJ2-5
CDR3 DNA: TGTGCCAGTAGTATAGTCGGGGGAGAGACCCAGTACTTC
CDR3 protein: CASSIVGGETQYF

clone size: -
D gene: -
CDR3 length: 12
V gene: TRBV10-2
J gene: TRBJ1-1
CDR3 DNA: TGCGCCAGCAGTAAACCCAGAGGCGAAGCTTTCTTT
CDR3 protein: CASSKPRGEAFF

clone size: few
D gene: -
CDR3 length: 15
V gene: TRBV6-5
J gene: TRBJ2-2
CDR3 DNA: TGTGCCAGCAGTTCCCGAGGAGCGAACACCGGGGAGCTGTTTTTT
CDR3 protein: CASSSRGANTGELFF

clone size: once
D gene: -
CDR3 length: 12
V gene: TRBV28
J gene: TRBJ1-1
CDR3 DNA: TGTGCCAGCAGCCTGAGACACGGTGAAGCTTTCTTT
CDR3 protein: CASSLRHGEAFF

clone size: -
D gene: -
CDR3 length: 13
V gene: TRBV10-3
J gene: TRBJ1-1
CDR3 DNA: TGTGCCACTGGGATACGGGGGAACACTGAAGCTTTCTTT
CDR3 protein: CATGIRGNTEAFF

clone size: -
D gene: -
CDR3 length: 14
V gene: TRBV27
J gene: TRBJ1-2
CDR3 DNA: TGTGCCAGCAGTTTATCCCAGGGATTATGTGGCTACACCTTC
CDR3 protein: CASSLSQGLCGYTF

clone size: -
D gene: -
CDR3 length: 15
V gene: TRBV5-1
J gene: TRBJ2-5
CDR3 DNA: TGCGCCAGCACCCCGGCTGGGCGGGGAGAAGAGACCCAGTACTTC
CDR3 protein: CASTPAGRGEETQYF

clone size: few
D gene: TRBD2
CDR3 length: 17
V gene: TRBV11-2
J gene: TRBJ2-3
CDR3 DNA: TGTGCCAGCAGCTTTCCAACTAGCGGGGGCCGCACAGATACGCAGTATTTT
CDR3 protein: CASSFPTSGGRTDTQYF

clone size: -
D gene: TRBD2
CDR3 length: 17
V gene: TRBV9
J gene: TRBJ2-5
CDR3 DNA: TGTGCCAGCAGCGTTGGGCTAGCGGGGGGCCTCCTACAGACCCAGTACTTC
CDR3 protein: CASSVGLAGGLLQTQYF

clone size: -
D gene: -
CDR3 length: 13
V gene: TRBV7-2
J gene: TRBJ1-2
CDR3 DNA: TGTGCCAGCAGCAGACGCAGTGAGCGAGGCTACACCTTC
CDR3 protein: CASSRRSERGYTF

clone size: -
D gene: -
CDR3 length: 14
V gene: TRBV7-9
J gene: TRBJ2-7
CDR3 DNA: TGTGCCAGCAGCCTTTTAGCAAACTCCTACGAGCAGTACTTC
CDR3 protein: CASSLLANSYEQYF

clone size: -
D gene: TRBD2
CDR3 length: 19
V gene: TRBV5-4
J gene: TRBJ2-1
CDR3 DNA: TGTGCCAGCAGCTTGGAAGTATTGGTGGGCGGGGGGGCCTACAATGAGCAGTTCTTC
CDR3 protein: CASSLEVLVGGGAYNEQFF

clone size: -
D gene: TRBD1
CDR3 length: 19
V gene: TRBV4-3
J gene: TRBJ2-1
CDR3 DNA: TGCGCCAGCAGCCAAGAGGTGACAGGGGGCAGTTTTTTACTGAATGAGCAGTTCTTC
CDR3 protein: CASSQEVTGGSFLLNEQFF

clone size: -
D gene: -
CDR3 length: 13
V gene: TRBV10-2
J gene: TRBJ1-2
CDR3 DNA: TGCGCCAGCAGCCCAGGGCCCGCCTATGGCTACACCTTC
CDR3 protein: CASSPGPAYGYTF